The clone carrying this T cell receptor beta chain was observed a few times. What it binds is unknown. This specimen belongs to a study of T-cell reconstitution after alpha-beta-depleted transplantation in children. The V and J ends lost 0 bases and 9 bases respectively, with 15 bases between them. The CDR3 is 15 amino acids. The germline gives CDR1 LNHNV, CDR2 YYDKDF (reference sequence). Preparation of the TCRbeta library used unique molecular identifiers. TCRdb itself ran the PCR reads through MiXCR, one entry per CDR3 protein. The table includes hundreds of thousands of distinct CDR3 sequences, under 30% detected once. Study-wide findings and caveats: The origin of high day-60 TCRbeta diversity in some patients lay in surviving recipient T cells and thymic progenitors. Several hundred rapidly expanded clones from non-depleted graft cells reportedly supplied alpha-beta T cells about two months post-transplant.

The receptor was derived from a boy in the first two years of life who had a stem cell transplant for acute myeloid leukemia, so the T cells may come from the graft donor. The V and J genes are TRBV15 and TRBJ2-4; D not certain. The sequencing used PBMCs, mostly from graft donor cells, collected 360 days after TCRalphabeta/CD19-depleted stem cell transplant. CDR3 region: CATSRDKAELPIQYF. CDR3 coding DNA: TGTGCCACCAGCAGAGATAAGGCAGAACTCCCCATTCAGTACTTC.